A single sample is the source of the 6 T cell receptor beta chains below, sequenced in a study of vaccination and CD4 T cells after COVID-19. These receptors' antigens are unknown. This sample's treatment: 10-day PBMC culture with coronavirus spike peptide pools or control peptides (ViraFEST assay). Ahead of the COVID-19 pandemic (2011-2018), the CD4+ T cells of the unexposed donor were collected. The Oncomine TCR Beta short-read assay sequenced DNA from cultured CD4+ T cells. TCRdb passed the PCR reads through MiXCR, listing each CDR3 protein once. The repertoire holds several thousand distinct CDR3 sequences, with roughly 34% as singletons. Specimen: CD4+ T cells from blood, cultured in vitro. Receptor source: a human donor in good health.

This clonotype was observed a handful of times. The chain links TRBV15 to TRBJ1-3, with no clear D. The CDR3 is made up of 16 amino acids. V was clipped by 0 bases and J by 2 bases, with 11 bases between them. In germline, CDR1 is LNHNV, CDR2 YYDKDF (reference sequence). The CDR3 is CATSRERVPTGNTIYF. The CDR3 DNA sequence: TGTGCCACCAGCAGAGAGCGAGTCCCCACTGGAAACACCATATATTTT.

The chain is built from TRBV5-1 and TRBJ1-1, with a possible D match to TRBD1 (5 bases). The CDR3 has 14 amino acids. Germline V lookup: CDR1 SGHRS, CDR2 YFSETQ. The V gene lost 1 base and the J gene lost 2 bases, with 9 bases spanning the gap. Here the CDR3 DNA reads TGCGCCAGCAGCTTGTCAGGGCGAAACACTGAAGCTTTCTTT. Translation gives CASSLSGRNTEAFF.

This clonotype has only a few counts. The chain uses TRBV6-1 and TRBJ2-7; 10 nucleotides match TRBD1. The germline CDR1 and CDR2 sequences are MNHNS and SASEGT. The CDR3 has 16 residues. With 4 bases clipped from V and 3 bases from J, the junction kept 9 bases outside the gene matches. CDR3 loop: CASSGRLGQGDYEQYF. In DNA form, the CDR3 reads TGTGCCAGCAGTGGGAGATTAGGACAGGGGGACTACGAGCAGTACTTC.

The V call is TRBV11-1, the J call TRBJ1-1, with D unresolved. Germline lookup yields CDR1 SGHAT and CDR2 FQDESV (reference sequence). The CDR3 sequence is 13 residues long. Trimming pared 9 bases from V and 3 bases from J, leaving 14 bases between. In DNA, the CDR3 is TGTGCCAGTAGTAGGGAGTCTGACACTGAAGCTTTCTTT. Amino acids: CASSRESDTEAFF.

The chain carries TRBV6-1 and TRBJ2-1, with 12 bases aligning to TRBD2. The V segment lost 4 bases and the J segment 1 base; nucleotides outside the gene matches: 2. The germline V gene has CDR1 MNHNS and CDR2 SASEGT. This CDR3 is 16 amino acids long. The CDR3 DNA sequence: TGTGCCAGCAGTGCCACTAGCGGGGGGTCCTACAATGAGCAGTTCTTC. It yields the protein CASSATSGGSYNEQFF.

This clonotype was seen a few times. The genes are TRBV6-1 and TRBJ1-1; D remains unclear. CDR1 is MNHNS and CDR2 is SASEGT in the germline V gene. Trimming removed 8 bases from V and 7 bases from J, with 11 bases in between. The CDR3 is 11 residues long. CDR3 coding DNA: TGTGCCAGCTTAGGGTTCGGTGAAGCTTTCTTT. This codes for CASLGFGEAFF.